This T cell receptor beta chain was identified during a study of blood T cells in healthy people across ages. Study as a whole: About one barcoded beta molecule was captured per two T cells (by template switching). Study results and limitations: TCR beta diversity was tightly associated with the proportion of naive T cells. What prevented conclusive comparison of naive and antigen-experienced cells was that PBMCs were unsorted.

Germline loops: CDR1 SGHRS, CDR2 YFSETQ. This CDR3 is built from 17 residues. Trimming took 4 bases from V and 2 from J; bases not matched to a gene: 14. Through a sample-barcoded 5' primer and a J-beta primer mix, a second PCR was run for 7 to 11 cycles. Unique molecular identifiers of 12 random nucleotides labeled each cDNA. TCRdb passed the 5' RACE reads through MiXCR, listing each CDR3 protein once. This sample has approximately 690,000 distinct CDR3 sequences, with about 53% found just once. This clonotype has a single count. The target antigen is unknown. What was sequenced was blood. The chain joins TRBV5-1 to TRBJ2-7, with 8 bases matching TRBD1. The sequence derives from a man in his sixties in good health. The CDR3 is CASSPGSGTGEAYEQYF. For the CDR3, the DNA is TGCGCCAGCAGCCCAGGGTCGGGGACAGGCGAAGCCTACGAGCAGTACTTC. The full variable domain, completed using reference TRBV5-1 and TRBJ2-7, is KAGVTQTPRYLIKTRGQQVTLSCSPISGHRSVSWYQQTPGQGLQFLFEYFSETQRNKGNFPGRFSGRQFSNSRSEMNVSTLELGDSALYLCASSPGSGTGEAYEQYFGPGTRLTVT.